Shown below are 10 T cell receptor beta chains from a single sample sequenced in a study of CD8+ T cells in alopecia areata. The treatment was: oral pan-JAK inhibitor, 5-10 mg twice daily. RNA was extracted and reverse transcribed into cDNA as the sequencing template. Sequenced by immunoSEQ multiplex PCR; TCRdb stores in-frame clones only, minus some. The table shows 90,000 or so clones, with about 40% occurring only once. Sequencing was performed on CD8+ T cells sorted from blood, taken at week 24, from a patient treated with tofacitinib. The receptors stem from a human donor with alopecia areata.

The chain employs TRBV4-1 and TRBJ1-2; D gene uncertain. The V gene lost 0 bases and the J gene lost 7 bases, with 9 bases spanning the gap. Germline assignment: CDR1 MGHRA and CDR2 YSYEKL. This CDR3 is 13 amino acids long. This chain's CDR3 is CASSQESGIGYTF. For the CDR3, the DNA is TGCGCCAGCAGCCAAGAGTCCGGGATTGGCTACACCTTC.

This rearrangement joins TRBV2 to TRBJ1-1, with D tentatively TRBD1 (5 bases). The CDR3 spans 14 residues. The ends were cut back, 4 bases at V and 1 base at J, with 10 bases in the middle. Germline values: CDR1 SNHLY, CDR2 FYNNEI. CDR3 residues: CASSVGGRNTEAFF. The CDR3 DNA is TGTGCCAGCAGTGTGGGGGGGAGGAACACTGAAGCTTTCTTT.

The chain recombines TRBV6-1 with TRBJ2-3; 10 bases match TRBD2. CDR3 length: 15 amino acids. Germline V gene lookup returns CDR1 MNHNS and CDR2 SASEGT. V lost 3 bases, J lost 4 bases, and 4 bases stayed unmatched. In DNA form, the CDR3 reads TGTGCCAGCAGTGAGTCTAGCGGGAGTCCAGATACGCAGTATTTT. Residues: CASSESSGSPDTQYF.

The chain carries TRBV29-1 and TRBJ1-1; no clear D. The CDR3 totals 15 residues. The V and J ends lost 1 base and 3 bases respectively, with 15 bases between them. Per germline, CDR1 SQVTM and CDR2 ANQGSEA. The CDR3 protein is CSVEGGRGQDTEAFF. CDR3 DNA: TGCAGCGTTGAAGGGGGTAGAGGGCAGGACACTGAAGCTTTCTTT.

This sequence joins TRBV2 and TRBJ2-1, with TRBD2 identical over 7 bases. V lost 8 bases to trimming and J lost 0 bases; unmatched junction nucleotides: 10. CDR1 SNHLY and CDR2 FYNNEI come from the germline V gene. CDR3 length equals 16 residues. CDR3 DNA sequence: TGTGCCAGCCGACCATCTAGCGGAAGCTCCTACAATGAGCAGTTCTTC. Translation gives CASRPSSGSSYNEQFF.

This clone was found a few times. The rearrangement links TRBV29-1 to TRBJ2-5, with unresolved D. V was clipped by 4 bases and J by 2 bases, with 11 bases between them. CDR1 and CDR2 (germline): SQVTM, ANQGSEA. CDR3 length: 13 residues. The CDR3, as DNA: TGCAGCGTTGGGCGGACGTCACAAGAGACCCAGTACTTC. Amino acids: CSVGRTSQETQYF.

This sequence joins TRBV4-1 and TRBJ1-2; tentative D call: TRBD1 (5 bases). The CDR3 is 16 amino acids. V lost 1 base to trimming and J lost 0 bases, with 12 bases between them. CDR1 is MGHRA, CDR2 YSYEKL, per germline. CDR3 DNA sequence: TGCGCCAGCAGCCAAGTTACGACAGCATCTAACTATGGCTACACCTTC. Protein product: CASSQVTTASNYGYTF.

This clone has just a few counts. The chain has TRBV27 and TRBJ1-2, with D unclear. Per the germline V gene, CDR1 is MNHEY and CDR2 is SMNVEV (reference sequence). The ends were cut back, 0 bases at V and 8 bases at J, with 16 bases in the middle. The CDR3 is made up of 15 amino acids. The CDR3 DNA is TGTGCCAGCAGTTTATCAACTCACTCCGGTAGAGGCTACACCTTC. It is translated as CASSLSTHSGRGYTF.

On this clone itself: This likely reflects a read error, since a far larger clone is one base away. The genes are TRBV5-1 and TRBJ2-3; possibly TRBD2 for D (6 bases). V lost 2 bases, J lost 6 bases, and 13 bases lay in between. Per the germline V gene, CDR1 is SGHRS and CDR2 is YFSETQ. The CDR3 spans 14 residues. For the CDR3, the DNA is TGCGCCAGCAGCTTAGCCAGCGGGCTTGATACGCAGTATTTT. It encodes CASSLASGLDTQYF.

This clone came up a few times. The chain uses TRBV30 and TRBJ1-1; TRBD1 is a possible D gene (5 bases). Trimming cost V 7 bases and J 3 bases, with 12 bases left between them. This CDR3 spans 12 amino acids. Germline V gene data show CDR1 as GTSNPN and CDR2 as SVGIG (reference sequence). CDR3 residues: CAFHKGHTEAFF. CDR3 nucleotide sequence: TGTGCCTTTCATAAGGGGCACACTGAAGCTTTCTTT.